The rows below give T cell receptor beta chains drawn from one sample of a study of cytomegalovirus exposure and HLA in healthy donors. Some clones are missing from TCRdb's copy, which holds only in-frame ones; the method was immunoSEQ multiplex PCR. This sample yields 85,000 to 130,000 clones, of which roughly 82% are seen a single time; roughly 6% belongs to the top ten. What was sequenced was PBMCs. These receptors were collected from a woman aged 45-65 years in good health and CMV-seropositive. Each CDR3 is given with its conserved first and last residue. D genes are given only for firm matches. The size field is filled for only some rows; it gives once, few, many or a size class.

V gene	J gene	clone size	D gene	CDR3 protein	CDR3 DNA
TRBV9	TRBJ1-1	-	TRBD1	CASSVGTVGPPNTEAFF	TGTGCCAGCAGCGTGGGGACAGTGGGGCCCCCGAACACTGAAGCTTTCTTT
TRBV6-6	TRBJ1-2	few	-	CASSQEGNYGYTF	TGTGCCAGCAGTCAAGAGGGAAACTATGGCTACACCTTC
TRBV19	TRBJ1-1	-	TRBD1	CASSEQGARAFF	TGTGCCAGTAGTGAACAGGGGGCGCGAGCTTTCTTT
TRBV11-1	TRBJ1-5	-	-	CASSLDRGGPQHF	TGTGCCAGCAGCTTAGACCGGGGAGGGCCCCAGCATTTT
TRBV28	TRBJ1-2	-	-	CASRSWTVSGYYGYTF	TGTGCCAGCAGGAGCTGGACAGTCTCAGGATACTATGGCTACACCTTC
TRBV30	TRBJ2-7	-	-	CAWKEQGNEQYF	TGTGCCTGGAAAGAGCAGGGCAACGAGCAGTACTTC
TRBV7-2	TRBJ2-2	-	-	CASRIRGAAGELFF	TGTGCCAGCAGGATTCGGGGGGCGGCCGGGGAGCTGTTTTTT
TRBV11-1	TRBJ1-5	once	-	CASSPDRYQPQHF	TGTGCCAGCAGCCCCGACAGATATCAGCCCCAGCATTTT
TRBV4-1	TRBJ2-1	once	TRBD1	CASSQDTGADPRNEQFF	TGCGCCAGCAGCCAAGACACAGGGGCAGACCCGCGAAATGAGCAGTTCTTC
TRBV4-1	TRBJ2-7	once	-	CASSPHPGGGVGEQYF	TGCGCCAGCAGCCCACATCCCGGAGGGGGGGTTGGCGAGCAGTACTTC
TRBV5-1	TRBJ2-5	-	-	CASSQDPGTQETQYF	TGCGCCAGCAGCCAAGATCCGGGAACCCAAGAGACCCAGTACTTC
TRBV6-6	TRBJ2-2	-	TRBD1	CASRPQGAGTGELFF	TGTGCCAGCAGGCCCCAGGGGGCCGGCACCGGGGAGCTGTTTTTT
TRBV7-6	TRBJ2-1	-	-	CASSEPFRVNEQFF	TGTGCCAGCAGCGAACCTTTCAGGGTTAATGAGCAGTTCTTC
TRBV5-1	TRBJ2-7	-	TRBD2	CASSLRAGVVPEQYF	TGCGCCAGCAGCTTGAGGGCGGGGGTAGTTCCCGAGCAGTACTTC